The 11 T cell receptor beta chains listed next were all sequenced from one sample in a study of T cell responses to AZD1222 COVID-19 vaccine. Sequenced by immunoSEQ multiplex PCR; TCRdb stores in-frame clones only, minus some. The sample lists roughly 140,000 clones, approximately 90% occurring once. The starting material was peripheral blood, obtained on day 0 of AZD1222 vaccination. Receptor source: an adult in good health.

V and J are TRBV29-1 and TRBJ2-7; TRBD1 is a possible D gene (6 bases). Germline V gives CDR1 SQVTM, CDR2 ANQGSEA. The V and J ends lost 7 bases and 3 bases respectively, with 10 bases between them. This CDR3 region has 11 residues. The CDR3 loop is CSDRTDYEQYF. The CDR3 DNA is TGCAGCGATAGGACAGACTACGAGCAGTACTTC.

In its sample, this clone was seen once. The chain's CDR3 is CASSRDSGSSGYTF. The DNA for the CDR3 is TGTGCCAGCAGCCGCGACAGCGGATCTTCTGGCTACACCTTC. This chain connects TRBV4-2 to TRBJ1-2, with D possibly being TRBD1 (5 bases). In germline, CDR1 is LGHNA, CDR2 YNFKEQ. The CDR3 spans 14 residues. The V end lost 4 bases, the J end lost 7 bases, and 16 bases lay between the germline ends.

The chain links TRBV5-1 to TRBJ1-2; tentatively, D is TRBD1 (5 bases). The CDR3 totals 13 residues. Trimming left V 1 base short and J 8 bases short, with 12 bases between. CDR1 and CDR2 (germline): SGHRS, YFSETQ. CDR3 nucleotide sequence: TGCGCCAGCAGCTTGTCGGACAATAACGGCTACACCTTC. It encodes CASSLSDNNGYTF.

This chain connects TRBV9 to TRBJ1-1; D unresolved. Germline loops: CDR1 SGDLS, CDR2 YYNGEE. This CDR3 has 13 amino acids. Trimming left V 4 bases short and J 0 bases short, with 7 bases between. The CDR3 spells CASSSRLNTEAFF. In DNA form, the CDR3 reads TGTGCCAGCAGCTCCCGACTGAACACTGAAGCTTTCTTT.

This clone has more than one count but fewer than ten. The gene calls are TRBV10-3 and TRBJ1-2; possibly TRBD1 for D (5 bases). CDR1 is ENHRY, CDR2 SYGVKD, per germline. This CDR3 comprises 12 residues. The V end was cut by 2 bases, the J end by 8 bases, with 9 bases between. The chain's CDR3 is CAISEGGLGYTF. As DNA, the CDR3 is TGTGCCATCAGTGAGGGGGGACTAGGCTACACCTTC.

This chain joins TRBV24-1 and TRBJ2-1, with 8 bases fitting TRBD1. V shed 6 bases, J shed 2 bases, and the junction held 2 bases outside the gene matches. The CDR3 sequence is 14 residues long. Germline values: CDR1 KGHDR, CDR2 SFDVKD. For the CDR3, the DNA is TGTGCCACCAGTTCAGGGGGCGCCTACAATGAGCAGTTCTTC. It codes for CATSSGGAYNEQFF.

V usage is TRBV27 and J usage is TRBJ2-3, with D possibly being TRBD2 (6 bases). V was clipped by 7 bases and J by 3 bases, with 17 bases between them. The CDR3 is 15 amino acids. In germline, CDR1 is MNHEY, CDR2 SMNVEV (reference sequence). The CDR3 DNA sequence: TGTGCCAGCACGATGGGGGGTAGGAGGACAGATACGCAGTATTTT. Amino acids: CASTMGGRRTDTQYF.

This chain links TRBV6-5 with TRBJ1-2; D is undetermined. Trimming stripped 7 bases from V and 6 bases from J, with 18 bases between. Per germline, CDR1 MNHEY and CDR2 SVGAGI. The CDR3 consists of 14 residues. CDR3 sequence (DNA): TGTGCCAGCACTCAGGTAACGGATCTTCATGGCTACACCTTC. Its protein product is CASTQVTDLHGYTF.

The gene calls are TRBV19 and TRBJ2-5; the match to TRBD2 covers 9 bases. This CDR3 comprises 19 residues. Germline CDR1 LNHDA, CDR2 SQIVND (reference sequence). The junction had 16 bases not matched to a gene; V was cut back by 1 base and J by 4 bases. CDR3 in DNA: TGTGCCAGTAGTATAGGGCGGATTAGCGGGAGATTGTTAGGAGAGACCCAGTACTTC. This translates into CASSIGRISGRLLGETQYF.

The gene calls are TRBV30 and TRBJ2-7, with D unresolved. The CDR3 sequence is 11 residues long. Germline V gene sequence: CDR1 GTSNPN, CDR2 SVGIG (reference sequence). The V and J ends lost 1 base and 5 bases respectively, with 6 bases between them. The CDR3 nucleotides read TGTGCCTGGAGTGGCCTTCACGAGCAGTACTTC. Residues: CAWSGLHEQYF.

The J gene is TRBJ2-5, the V gene TRBV10-1; no reliable D call. The length of the CDR3 is 13 residues. Trimming removed 3 bases at V and 2 bases at J, with 7 bases between. Germline CDR1 WNHNN, CDR2 SYGVQD (reference sequence). The CDR3 bases are TGCGCCAGCAGTGATAACAGTCAAGAGACCCAGTACTTC. It is translated as CASSDNSQETQYF.